Sequencing of this TCR beta chain was carried out in a study of read filtering for tumor transcriptome and immune sequencing. Whole-study context: Mean patient age was approximately 66 years, range about 47 to 85; 16 to 20 male, 14 female. 8 patients were R-ISS I, approximately 15 were R-ISS II, 7 were R-ISS III.

This clonotype has a count of ten or more. This library used approximately 0.4 ug RNA and molecular barcoded adaptors spanning alpha/delta and beta/gamma chains. TCRdb fed the reads into MiXCR, producing one record per CDR3 protein. This repertoire shows roughly 46,000 distinct CDR3 sequences, over 9.5% found once; its top ten account for just over 14%. V lost 2 bases and J 5 bases, leaving 9 bases between the germline ends. Germline V CDR1 and CDR2: MNHEY, SMNVEV (reference sequence). The length of the CDR3 is 14 residues. J is TRBJ1-4 and V is TRBV27; maybe TRBD1 (5 bases). What was sequenced was a population of CD138-negative cells sorted from bone marrow. The sequence was obtained from a donor at least 40 years old with multiple myeloma. The CDR3 region is CASSLRRGNEKLFF. The CDR3 nucleotides read TGTGCCAGCAGTTTACGGCGGGGGAATGAAAAACTGTTTTTT.